This T cell receptor beta chain originates from a study of shared clonotypes between healthy human individuals. The data were produced by immunoSEQ multiplex PCR, yet TCRdb's version contains in-frame clones alone and is incomplete. Among about 1.1 million clones listed, approximately 80% were seen once. Germline trimming cut 3 bases from V and 10 bases from J; bases unmatched to any gene: 7. This CDR3 spans 15 amino acids. The V gene's germline CDR1 is SGHNT and CDR2 YYREEE (reference sequence). This TCR was recovered from a man between 18 and 35 years old in good health. Some clones in this sample may be carry-over from other donors' samples. V and J are TRBV5-4 and TRBJ1-4; 12 bases line up with TRBD1. The sequencing input was memory CD4+ T cells from PBMCs. Specified subset: CD45RA-negative fraction. The CDR3, as DNA: TGTGCCAGCAGCTCTTTCGGGACAGGGGGCGGAAAACTGTTTTTT. Amino acid sequence: CASSSFGTGGGKLFF.